These 12 T cell receptor beta chains share one sample of origin, sequenced in a study of cytomegalovirus exposure and HLA in healthy donors. The study ran its PCR with 60 Vbeta and 13 Jbeta primers. Assay: immunoSEQ multiplex PCR; the TCRdb copy retains only in-frame clones and omits some. The sample yields about 31,000 clones, around 60% seen once. The sample was PBMCs. The receptors were sampled from a man aged 50 or older in good health and CMV-seropositive.

V gene TRBV5-1 combines with J gene TRBJ1-6, with D possibly matching TRBD1 (5 bases). The CDR3 has 14 amino acids. Germline CDR1 is SGHRS and CDR2 is YFSETQ. The V and J ends lost 4 bases and 8 bases respectively, with 13 bases between them. CDR3 coding DNA: TGCGCCAGCAGCACTACAGGTTTGCATTCACCCCTCCACTTT. Translated: CASSTTGLHSPLHF.

This clone has a handful of counts. V is TRBV10-3 and J is TRBJ2-7; 8 nucleotides align to TRBD2. The CDR3 is 15 residues long. Germline-derived CDR1 and CDR2 are ENHRY and SYGVKD. With V trimmed by 0 bases and J by 6 bases, 7 bases remained unmatched. CDR3 DNA: TGTGCCATCAGTGAGTCGGGACTAGAACTCTCCGAGCAGTACTTC. This encodes CAISESGLELSEQYF.

Comment on this clone: One end of the junction fails to match germline, which may point to a read error. This rearrangement joins TRBV7-9 to TRBJ2-7, with 12 bases lining up with TRBD1. CDR1 SEHNR and CDR2 FQNEAQ come from the germline V gene (reference sequence). This CDR3 has 12 residues. The DNA of the CDR3 is TGTGCCAGCAGCCCTCCGGGACAGGGGGCGTCATTC. Translating it yields CASSPPGQGASF.

This clone was detected only a few times. The chain carries TRBV30 and TRBJ2-3; maybe TRBD1 (5 bases). V shed 0 bases and J shed 4 bases, with 11 bases lying between them. CDR1 and CDR2 from the germline V gene are GTSNPN and SVGIG (reference sequence). The CDR3 runs 14 residues. This CDR3 reads CAWSVPWTPDTQYF. CDR3 nucleotide sequence: TGTGCCTGGAGTGTACCTTGGACACCAGATACGCAGTATTTT.

V and J are TRBV28 and TRBJ2-1; D unresolved. CDR1 is MDHEN, CDR2 SYDVKM, per germline. V lost 3 bases, J lost 7 bases, and 16 bases lay in between. The CDR3 is 15 amino acids. The CDR3 region is CASSFLSSEWNEQFF. The CDR3 bases are TGTGCCAGCAGTTTTTTGTCCAGCGAGTGGAATGAGCAGTTCTTC. The full variable domain, its missing parts supplied by reference TRBV28 and TRBJ2-1, is DVKVTQSSRYLVKRTGEKVFLECVQDMDHENMFWYRQDPGLGLRLIYFSYDVKMKEKGDIPEGYSVSREKKERFSLILESASTNQTSMYLCASSFLSSEWNEQFFGPGTRLTVL.

The chain recombines TRBV10-3 with TRBJ2-3; 8 nucleotides match TRBD1. The germline gives CDR1 ENHRY, CDR2 SYGVKD. The CDR3 runs 15 residues. The V and J ends lost 10 bases and 3 bases, in that order; junction bases with no gene match: 12. CDR3 residues: CATATGTGLTDTQYF. The CDR3 DNA follows: TGTGCCACCGCCACCGGGACAGGCCTTACAGATACGCAGTATTTT.

This clone was seen more than once but under ten times. The chain couples TRBV6-5 to TRBJ1-6; 7 nucleotides agree with TRBD1. CDR1 and CDR2 from the germline V gene are MNHEY and SVGAGI. With V trimmed by 6 bases and J by 2 bases, 1 base remained unmatched. This CDR3 contains 14 residues. The CDR3 loop is CASSQGAYNSPLHF. CDR3 nucleotide sequence: TGTGCCAGCAGCCAGGGGGCCTATAATTCACCCCTCCACTTT.

The V call is TRBV6-5, the J call TRBJ2-7; no reliable D call. Germline V lookup: CDR1 MNHEY, CDR2 SVGAGI. CDR3 size: 14 residues. V gave up 0 bases and J gave up 5 bases, with 11 bases separating them. CDR3 region: CASSYSYLLDEQYF. In DNA, the CDR3 is TGTGCCAGCAGTTACTCCTACCTCCTCGACGAGCAGTACTTC.

This clone was found many times. The rearrangement uses TRBV28 and TRBJ2-1; D uncertain. Germline V lookup: CDR1 MDHEN, CDR2 SYDVKM. V gave up 4 bases and J gave up 10 bases, with 11 bases separating them. The CDR3 runs to 12 residues. The CDR3 region has the DNA TGTGCCAGCAGTTCCCCCGCGCTAGAGCAGTTCTTC. This gives the protein CASSSPALEQFF.

The V call is TRBV29-1, the J call TRBJ2-1; D might be TRBD1 (7 bases). CDR3 length: 19 residues. With 1 base removed from V and 6 bases from J, the gap between germline ends came to 28 bases. CDR1 SQVTM and CDR2 ANQGSEA come from the germline V gene. In DNA, the CDR3 is TGCAGCGTTGAAGGAAAGGGAGGACAGGCCTATTGGGTTATCAATGAGCAGTTCTTC. It is translated as CSVEGKGGQAYWVINEQFF.

The chain couples TRBV5-1 to TRBJ2-1; D is ambiguous. CDR3 size: 13 residues. Trimming removed 0 bases from V and 4 bases from J, with 5 bases in between. CDR1 and CDR2 (germline): SGHRS, YFSETQ. CDR3 amino acids: CASSLALYNEQFF. The CDR3 coding sequence is TGCGCCAGCAGCTTGGCCTTATACAATGAGCAGTTCTTC.

This clone was observed a few times. The chain recombines TRBV28 with TRBJ1-4, with TRBD1 identical over 7 bases. Germline CDR1 and CDR2: MDHEN and SYDVKM. CDR3 size: 12 residues. J lost 10 bases, V lost 8 bases, and 7 bases had no gene match. CDR3 DNA sequence: TGTGCCAGCCAGGGGACAGATCGAAAACTGTTTTTT. This gives the protein CASQGTDRKLFF.